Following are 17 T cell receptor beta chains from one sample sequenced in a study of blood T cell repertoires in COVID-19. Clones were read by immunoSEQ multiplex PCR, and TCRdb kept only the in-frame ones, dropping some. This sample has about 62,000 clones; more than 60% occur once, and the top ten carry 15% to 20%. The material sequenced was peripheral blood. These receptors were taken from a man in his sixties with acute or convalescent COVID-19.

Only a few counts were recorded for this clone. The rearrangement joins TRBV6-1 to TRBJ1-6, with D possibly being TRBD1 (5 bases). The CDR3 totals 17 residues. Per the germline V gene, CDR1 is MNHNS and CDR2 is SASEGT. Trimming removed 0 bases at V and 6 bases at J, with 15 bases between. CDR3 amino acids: CASSEARGWQANSPLHF. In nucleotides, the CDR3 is TGTGCCAGCAGTGAAGCGCGGGGCTGGCAAGCTAATTCACCCCTCCACTTT.

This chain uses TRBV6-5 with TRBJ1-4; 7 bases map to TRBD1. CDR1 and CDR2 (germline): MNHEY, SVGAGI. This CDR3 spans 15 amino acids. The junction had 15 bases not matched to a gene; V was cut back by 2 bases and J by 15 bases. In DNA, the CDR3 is TGTGCCAGCAGTTACAACAACCCCGACAGGGAAGAGATGTTTTTT. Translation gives CASSYNNPDREEMFF.

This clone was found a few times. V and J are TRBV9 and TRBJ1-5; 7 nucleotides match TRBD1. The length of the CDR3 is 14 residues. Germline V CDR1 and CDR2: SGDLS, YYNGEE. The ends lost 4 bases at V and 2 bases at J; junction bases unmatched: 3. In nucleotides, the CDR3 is TGTGCCAGCAGCATTGGGACAGGCAATCAGCCCCAGCATTTT. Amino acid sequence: CASSIGTGNQPQHF.

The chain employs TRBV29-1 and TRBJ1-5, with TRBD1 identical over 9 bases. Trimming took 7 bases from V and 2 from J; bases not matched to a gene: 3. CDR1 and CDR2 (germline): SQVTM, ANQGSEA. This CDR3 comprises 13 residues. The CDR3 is CSATGGGNQPQHF. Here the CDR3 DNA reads TGCAGCGCGACAGGGGGTGGCAATCAGCCCCAGCATTTT.

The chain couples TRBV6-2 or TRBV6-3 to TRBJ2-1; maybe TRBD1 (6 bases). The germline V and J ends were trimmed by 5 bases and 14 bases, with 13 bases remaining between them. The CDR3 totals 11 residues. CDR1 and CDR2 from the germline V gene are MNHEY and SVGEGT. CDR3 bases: TGTGCCAGCAGTACAGGGTTAGCTAAGTTCTTC. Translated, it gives CASSTGLAKFF.

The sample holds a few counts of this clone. In DNA, the CDR3 is TGTGCCAGCAGTTCTACGGGGACTCCCCCCTACGAGCAGTACTTC. Its translation is CASSSTGTPPYEQYF. V usage is TRBV28 and J usage is TRBJ2-7; D might be TRBD2 (6 bases). V lost 4 bases to trimming and J lost 2 bases, with 15 bases between them. The CDR3 consists of 15 residues. CDR1 and CDR2 from the germline V gene are MDHEN and SYDVKM.

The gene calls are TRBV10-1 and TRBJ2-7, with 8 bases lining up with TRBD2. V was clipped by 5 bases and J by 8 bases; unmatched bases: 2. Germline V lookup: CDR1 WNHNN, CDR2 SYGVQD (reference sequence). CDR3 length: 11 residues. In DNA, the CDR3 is TGCGCCAGCAGTTCGGGAGGGAAGCAGTACTTC. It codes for CASSSGGKQYF.

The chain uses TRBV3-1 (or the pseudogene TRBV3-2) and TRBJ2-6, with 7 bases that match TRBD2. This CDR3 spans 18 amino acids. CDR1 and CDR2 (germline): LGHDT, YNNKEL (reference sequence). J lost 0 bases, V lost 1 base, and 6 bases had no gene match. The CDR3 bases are TGTGCCAGCAGCCAAGCCCAGGGACTAAGCTCTGGGGCCAACGTCCTGACTTTC. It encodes CASSQAQGLSSGANVLTF.

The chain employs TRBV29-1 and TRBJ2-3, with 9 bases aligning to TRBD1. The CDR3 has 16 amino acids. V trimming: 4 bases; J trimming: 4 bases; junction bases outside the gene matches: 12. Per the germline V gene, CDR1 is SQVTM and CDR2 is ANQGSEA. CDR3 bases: TGCAGCGTTGCGGGATCCGGGACAGGGCGGGCAGATACGCAGTATTTT. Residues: CSVAGSGTGRADTQYF.

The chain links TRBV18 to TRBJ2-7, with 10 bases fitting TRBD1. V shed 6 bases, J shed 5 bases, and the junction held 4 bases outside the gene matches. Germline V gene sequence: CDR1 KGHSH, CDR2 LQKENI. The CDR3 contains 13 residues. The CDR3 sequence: CASSWDRGNEQYF. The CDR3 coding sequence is TGTGCCAGCTCGTGGGACAGGGGCAACGAGCAGTACTTC.

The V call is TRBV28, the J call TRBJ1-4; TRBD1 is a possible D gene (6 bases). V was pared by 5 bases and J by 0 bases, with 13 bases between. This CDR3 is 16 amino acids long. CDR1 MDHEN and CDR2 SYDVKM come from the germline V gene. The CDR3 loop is CASSRQVIATNEKLFF. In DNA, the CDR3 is TGTGCCAGCAGTAGACAGGTGATTGCAACTAATGAAAAACTGTTTTTT.

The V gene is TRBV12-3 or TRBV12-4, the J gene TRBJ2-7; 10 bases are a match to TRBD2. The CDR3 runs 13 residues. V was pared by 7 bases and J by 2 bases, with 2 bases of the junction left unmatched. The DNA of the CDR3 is TGTGCCAGCACCCTAGCGGGAGCCTACGAGCAGTACTTC. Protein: CASTLAGAYEQYF.

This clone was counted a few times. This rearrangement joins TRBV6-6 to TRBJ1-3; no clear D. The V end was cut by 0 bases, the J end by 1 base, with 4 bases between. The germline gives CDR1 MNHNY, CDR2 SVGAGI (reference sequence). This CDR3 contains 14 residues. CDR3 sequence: CASSYSSSGNTIYF. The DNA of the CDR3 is TGTGCCAGCAGTTACTCGAGTTCTGGAAACACCATATATTTT.

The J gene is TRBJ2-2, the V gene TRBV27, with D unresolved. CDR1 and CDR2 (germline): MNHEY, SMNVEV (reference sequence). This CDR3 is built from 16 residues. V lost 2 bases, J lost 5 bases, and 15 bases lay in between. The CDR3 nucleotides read TGTGCCAGCAGTTTAATACTCTCTGACTTAACCGGGGAGCTGTTTTTT. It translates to CASSLILSDLTGELFF.

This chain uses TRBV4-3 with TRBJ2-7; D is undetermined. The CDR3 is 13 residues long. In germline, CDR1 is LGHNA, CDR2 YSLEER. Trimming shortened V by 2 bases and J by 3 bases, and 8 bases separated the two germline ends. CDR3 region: CASSQPPGYEQYF. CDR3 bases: TGCGCCAGCAGCCAACCCCCCGGCTACGAGCAGTACTTC.

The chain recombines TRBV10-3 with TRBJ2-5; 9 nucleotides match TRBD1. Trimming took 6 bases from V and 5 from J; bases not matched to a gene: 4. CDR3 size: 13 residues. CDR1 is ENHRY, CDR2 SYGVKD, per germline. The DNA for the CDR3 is TGTGCCATCAGCCGGGACAGGGCGGAGACCCAGTACTTC. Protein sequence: CAISRDRAETQYF.

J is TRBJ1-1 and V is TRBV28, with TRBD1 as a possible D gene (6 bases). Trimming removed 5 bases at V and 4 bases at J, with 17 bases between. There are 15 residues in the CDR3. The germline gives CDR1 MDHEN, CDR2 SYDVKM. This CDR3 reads CASSPPPVGGTEAFF. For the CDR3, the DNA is TGTGCCAGCAGTCCACCTCCGGTAGGGGGCACTGAAGCTTTCTTT.